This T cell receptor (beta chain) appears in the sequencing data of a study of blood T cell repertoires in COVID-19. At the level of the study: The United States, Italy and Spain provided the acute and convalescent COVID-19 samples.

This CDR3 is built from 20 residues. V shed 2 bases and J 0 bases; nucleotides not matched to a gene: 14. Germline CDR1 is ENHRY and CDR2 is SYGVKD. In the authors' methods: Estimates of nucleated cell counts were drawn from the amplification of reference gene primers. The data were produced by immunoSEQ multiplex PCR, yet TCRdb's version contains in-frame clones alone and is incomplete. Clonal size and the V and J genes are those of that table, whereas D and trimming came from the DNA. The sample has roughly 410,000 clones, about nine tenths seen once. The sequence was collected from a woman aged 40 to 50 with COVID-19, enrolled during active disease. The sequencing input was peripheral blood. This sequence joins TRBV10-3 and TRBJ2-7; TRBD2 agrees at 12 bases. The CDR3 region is CAISEVLGLAGLLSSYEQYF. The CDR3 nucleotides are TGTGCCATCAGTGAGGTCCTAGGACTAGCGGGGCTCCTGAGCTCCTACGAGCAGTACTTC.